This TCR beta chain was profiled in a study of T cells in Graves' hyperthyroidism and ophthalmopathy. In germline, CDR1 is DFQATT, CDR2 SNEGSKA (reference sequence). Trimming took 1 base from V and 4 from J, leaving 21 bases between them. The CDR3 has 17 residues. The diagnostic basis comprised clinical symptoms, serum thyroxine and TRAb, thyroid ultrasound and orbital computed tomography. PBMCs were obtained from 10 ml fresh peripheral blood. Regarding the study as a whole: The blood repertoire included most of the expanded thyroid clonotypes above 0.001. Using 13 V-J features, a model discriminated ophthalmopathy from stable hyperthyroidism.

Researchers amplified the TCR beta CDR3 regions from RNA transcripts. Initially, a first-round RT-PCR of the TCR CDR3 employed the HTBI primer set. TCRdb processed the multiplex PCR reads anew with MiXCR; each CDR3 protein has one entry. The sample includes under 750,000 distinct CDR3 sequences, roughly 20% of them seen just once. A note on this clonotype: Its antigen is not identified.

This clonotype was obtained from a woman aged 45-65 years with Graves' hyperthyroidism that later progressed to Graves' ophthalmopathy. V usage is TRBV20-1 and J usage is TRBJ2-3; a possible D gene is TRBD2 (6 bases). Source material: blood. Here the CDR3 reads CSARGPGTGVAADTQYF. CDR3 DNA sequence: TGCAGTGCTAGAGGCCCTGGCACGGGGGTAGCAGCAGATACGCAGTATTTT.